This T cell receptor beta chain was captured in a study of blood T cell repertoires in COVID-19. Assay used: immunoSEQ multiplex PCR; TCRdb lists only in-frame clones, some missing. The table shows 250,000 to 300,000 clones, with about 88% occurring only once. The V gene lost 3 bases and the J gene lost 7 bases, with 12 bases spanning the gap. Germline V lookup: CDR1 KGHDR, CDR2 SFDVKD. The CDR3 is 13 amino acids. Sequencing was done on a sample of peripheral blood. The TCR comes from a woman aged 25-40 years with COVID-19, enrolled during active disease. The V call is TRBV24-1, the J call TRBJ2-7, with D possibly matching TRBD2 (5 bases). The CDR3 DNA reads as TGTGCCACCAGTGATGGTACAACGGGGGAGCAGTACTTC. Protein: CATSDGTTGEQYF.